This T cell receptor (beta chain) comes out of a study of regulatory T cells in long-lasting Graves disease. V was pared by 1 base and J by 3 bases, with 6 bases of the junction left unmatched. CDR1 and CDR2 (germline): SEHNR, FQNEAQ (reference sequence). There are 15 residues in the CDR3. This clonotype was picked up many times. Time point defined: newly diagnosed GD, antithyroid drugs for less than 3 months. TCR sequences were obtained from RNA taken from PBMCs. TCR beta libraries were built with iRepertoire HTBI primers and Arm-PCR of CDR3 regions. TCRdb processed the multiplex PCR reads anew with MiXCR; each CDR3 protein has one entry. Of about 560,000 distinct CDR3 sequences in the sample, roughly 16% were seen once. These data were also filed under a second study, of T cells in Graves' hyperthyroidism and ophthalmopathy.

The origin of this receptor is a man between 18 and 29 years old with Graves disease. The chain joins TRBV7-9 to TRBJ2-7; TRBD2 agrees at 7 bases. Here the sequenced sample was peripheral blood mononuclear cells (PBMCs), taken at new diagnosis, from a patient treated with antithyroid drugs. CDR3 in amino acids: CASSLVAGEVYEQYF. The CDR3 DNA follows: TGTGCCAGCAGCTTAGTTGCGGGGGAGGTCTACGAGCAGTACTTC.